There are a few counts of the clone carrying this TCR beta chain. The data are from a study of blood T cells in healthy people across ages. Germline V gene lookup returns CDR1 SEHNR and CDR2 FQNEAQ (reference sequence). The V end lost 5 bases, the J end lost 4 bases, and 12 bases lay between the germline ends. The CDR3 spans 13 residues. A sample-barcoded 5' primer and a J-beta primer mix were used in a second PCR of roughly 6 to 12 cycles. TCRdb re-called the 5' RACE reads with MiXCR, one entry per CDR3 protein. The sample yields roughly 1,700,000 distinct CDR3 sequences, roughly 27% seen once. The receptor was derived from a woman in her twenties or thirties in good health. This chain connects TRBV7-9 to TRBJ2-7; no firm D call. Sequencing input: blood. The CDR3 DNA reads TGTGCCAGCAGCCAAACGACACTTTACGAGCAGTACTTC. Protein: CASSQTTLYEQYF.